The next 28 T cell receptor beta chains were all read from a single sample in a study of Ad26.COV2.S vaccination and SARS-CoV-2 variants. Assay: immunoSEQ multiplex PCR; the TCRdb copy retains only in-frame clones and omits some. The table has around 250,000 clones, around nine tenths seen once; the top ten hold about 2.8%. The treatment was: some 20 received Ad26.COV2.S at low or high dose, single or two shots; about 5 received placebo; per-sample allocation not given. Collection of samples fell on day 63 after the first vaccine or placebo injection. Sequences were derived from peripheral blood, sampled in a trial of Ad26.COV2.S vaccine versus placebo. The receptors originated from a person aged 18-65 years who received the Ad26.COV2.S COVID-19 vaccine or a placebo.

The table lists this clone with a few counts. CDR3 sequence reads: CASSQEPQNTGELFF. The CDR3 coding sequence is TGCGCCAGCAGCCAAGAACCACAGAACACCGGGGAGCTGTTTTTT. V usage is TRBV4-1 and J usage is TRBJ2-2; the D is unclear. Germline V gene sequence: CDR1 MGHRA, CDR2 YSYEKL. This CDR3 contains 15 residues. V was cut by 0 bases and J by 1 base, with 6 bases left in between.

The chain's CDR3 is CASKSKGRSGANVLTF. The DNA for the CDR3 is TGTGCCAGCAAGAGCAAAGGGCGCTCTGGGGCCAACGTCCTGACTTTC. V and J are TRBV7-8 and TRBJ2-6; D gene ambiguous. V lost 7 bases and J 0 bases, leaving 13 bases between the germline ends. The CDR3 consists of 16 residues. Germline CDR1 SGHVS, CDR2 FQNEAQ.

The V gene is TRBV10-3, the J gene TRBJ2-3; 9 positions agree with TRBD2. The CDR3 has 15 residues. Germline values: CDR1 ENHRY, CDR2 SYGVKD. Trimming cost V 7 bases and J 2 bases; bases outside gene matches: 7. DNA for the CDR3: TGTGCCATCAAAGCAGCGGGGGGACTCACAGATACGCAGTATTTT. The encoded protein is CAIKAAGGLTDTQYF.

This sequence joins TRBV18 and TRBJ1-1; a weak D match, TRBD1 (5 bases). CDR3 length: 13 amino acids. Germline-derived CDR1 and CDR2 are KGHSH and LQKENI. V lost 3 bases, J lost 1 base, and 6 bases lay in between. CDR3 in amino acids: CASSPTGNTEAFF. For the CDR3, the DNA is TGTGCCAGCTCACCCACAGGGAACACTGAAGCTTTCTTT. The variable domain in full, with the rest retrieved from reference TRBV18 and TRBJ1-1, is NAGVMQNPRHLVRRRGQEARLRCSPMKGHSHVYWYRQLPEEGLKFMVYLQKENIIDESGMPKERFSAEFPKEGPSILRIQQVVRGDSAAYFCASSPTGNTEAFFGQGTRLTVV.

CDR3 residues: CASTPKGSYNSPLHF. As DNA, the CDR3 is TGTGCCAGCACCCCTAAGGGCTCCTATAATTCACCCCTCCACTTT. V is TRBV5-4 and J is TRBJ1-6, with D hard to call. Trimming pared 6 bases from V and 0 bases from J, leaving 10 bases between. Germline V CDR1 and CDR2: SGHNT, YYREEE (reference sequence). The CDR3 has 15 amino acids. Based on the CDR3 plus reference TRBV5-4 and TRBJ1-6, the full variable domain is ETGVTQSPTHLIKTRGQQVTLRCSSQSGHNTVSWYQQALGQGPQFIFQYYREEENGRGNFPPRFSGLQFPNYSSELNVNALELDDSALYLCASTPKGSYNSPLHFGNGTRLTVT.

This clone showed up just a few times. DNA for the CDR3: TGTGCCAGCAGCCACACTTTTATCGCAGATGGCTACACCTTC. It yields the protein CASSHTFIADGYTF. The V gene is TRBV7-2, the J gene TRBJ1-2; D is unclear. There are 14 residues in the CDR3. In germline, CDR1 is SGHTA, CDR2 FQGNSA. The germline V and J ends were trimmed by 5 bases and 6 bases, with 16 bases remaining between them.

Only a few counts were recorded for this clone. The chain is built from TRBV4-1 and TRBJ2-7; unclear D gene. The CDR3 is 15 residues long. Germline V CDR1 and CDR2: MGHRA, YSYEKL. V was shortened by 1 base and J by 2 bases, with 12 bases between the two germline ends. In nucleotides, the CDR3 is TGCGCCAGCAGCCAAGTAACATATACAACCTACGAGCAGTACTTC. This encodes CASSQVTYTTYEQYF.

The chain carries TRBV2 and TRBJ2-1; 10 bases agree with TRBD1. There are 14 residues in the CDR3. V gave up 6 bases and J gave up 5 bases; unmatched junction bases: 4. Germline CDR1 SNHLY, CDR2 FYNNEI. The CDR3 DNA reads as TGTGCCAGCAGGCCCGGGACAGGGGACAATGAGCAGTTCTTC. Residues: CASRPGTGDNEQFF.

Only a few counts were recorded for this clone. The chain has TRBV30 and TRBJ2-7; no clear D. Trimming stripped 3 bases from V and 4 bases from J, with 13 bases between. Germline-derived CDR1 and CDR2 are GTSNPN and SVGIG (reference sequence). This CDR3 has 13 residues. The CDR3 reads CAWSRESGYEQYF. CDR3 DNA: TGTGCCTGGAGCCGCGAGTCCGGGTACGAGCAGTACTTC.

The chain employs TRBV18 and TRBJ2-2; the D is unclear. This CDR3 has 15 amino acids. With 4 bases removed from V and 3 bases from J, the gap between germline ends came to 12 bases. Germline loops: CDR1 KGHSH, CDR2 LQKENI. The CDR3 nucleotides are TGTGCCAGCTCACAGGGTATTTTGGACACCGGGGAGCTGTTTTTT. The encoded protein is CASSQGILDTGELFF.

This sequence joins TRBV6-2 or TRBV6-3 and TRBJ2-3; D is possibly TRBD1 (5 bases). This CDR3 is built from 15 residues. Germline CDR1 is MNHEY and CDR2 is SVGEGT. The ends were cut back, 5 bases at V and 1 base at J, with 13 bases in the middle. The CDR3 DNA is TGTGCCAGCAGTCCCCAGGGTGCAGGCACAGATACGCAGTATTTT. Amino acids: CASSPQGAGTDTQYF.

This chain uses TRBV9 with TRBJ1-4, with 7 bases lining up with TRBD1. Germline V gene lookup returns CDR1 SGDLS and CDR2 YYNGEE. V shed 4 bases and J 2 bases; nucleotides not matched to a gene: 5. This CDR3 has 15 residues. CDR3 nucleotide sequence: TGTGCCAGCAGCTTCCGGGACAGTACTAATGAAAAACTGTTTTTT. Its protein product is CASSFRDSTNEKLFF.

CDR3 in DNA: TGCGCCAGCAGGCGGGGGGCCAGCCGAGATGCGAACACCGGGGAGCTGTTTTTT. This gives the protein CASRRGASRDANTGELFF. The chain couples TRBV4-1 to TRBJ2-2; 8 bases map to TRBD2. The V gene end was trimmed by 6 bases and the J gene end by 0 bases; junction bases not matched to a gene: 12. The CDR3 extends over 18 amino acids. The germline V gene encodes CDR1 MGHRA and CDR2 YSYEKL.

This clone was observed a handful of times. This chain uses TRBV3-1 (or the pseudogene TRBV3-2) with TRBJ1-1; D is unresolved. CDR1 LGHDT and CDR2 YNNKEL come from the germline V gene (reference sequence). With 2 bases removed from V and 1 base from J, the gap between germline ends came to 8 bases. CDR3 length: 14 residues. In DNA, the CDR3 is TGTGCCAGCAGCCAACAGACCCAGAACACTGAAGCTTTCTTT. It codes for CASSQQTQNTEAFF.

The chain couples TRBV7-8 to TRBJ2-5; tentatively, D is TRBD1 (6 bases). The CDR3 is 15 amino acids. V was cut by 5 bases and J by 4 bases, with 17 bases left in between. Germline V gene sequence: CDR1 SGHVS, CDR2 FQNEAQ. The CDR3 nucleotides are TGTGCCAGCAGCCCGACCAGGGTGGGGGCAGAGACCCAGTACTTC. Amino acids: CASSPTRVGAETQYF.

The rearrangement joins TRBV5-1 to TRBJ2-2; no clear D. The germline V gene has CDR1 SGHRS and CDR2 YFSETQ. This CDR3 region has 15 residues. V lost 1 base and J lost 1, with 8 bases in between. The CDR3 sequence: CASSLPEKNTGELFF. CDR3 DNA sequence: TGCGCCAGCAGCTTGCCTGAAAAGAACACCGGGGAGCTGTTTTTT.

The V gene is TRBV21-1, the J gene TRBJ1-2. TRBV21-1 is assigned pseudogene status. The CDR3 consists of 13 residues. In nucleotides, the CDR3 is TGTGCCAGCAGCAAATTGGGGGGAGCTGGCTACACCTTC. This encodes CASSKLGGAGYTF.

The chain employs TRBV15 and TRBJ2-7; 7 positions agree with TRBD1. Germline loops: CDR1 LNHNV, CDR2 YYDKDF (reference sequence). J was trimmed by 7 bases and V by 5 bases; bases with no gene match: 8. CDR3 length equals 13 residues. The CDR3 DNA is TGTGCCACCAGCTCACGACAGGGAAGAGAGCAGTACGTC. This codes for CATSSRQGREQYV.

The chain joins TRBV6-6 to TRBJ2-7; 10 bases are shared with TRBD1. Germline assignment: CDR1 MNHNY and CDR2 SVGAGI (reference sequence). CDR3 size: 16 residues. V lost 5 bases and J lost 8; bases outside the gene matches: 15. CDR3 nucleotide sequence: TGTGCCAGCAGTCTCTTTACGCGACAGGGGGCAAATAAGCAGTACTTC. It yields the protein CASSLFTRQGANKQYF.

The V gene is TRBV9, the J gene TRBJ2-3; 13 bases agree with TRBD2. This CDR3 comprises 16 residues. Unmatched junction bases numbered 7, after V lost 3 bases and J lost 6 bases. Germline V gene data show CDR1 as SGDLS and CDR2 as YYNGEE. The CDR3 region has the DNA TGTGCCAGCAGCGGCACTAGCGGGGGGGCAGGGGATACGCAGTATTTT. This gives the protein CASSGTSGGAGDTQYF.

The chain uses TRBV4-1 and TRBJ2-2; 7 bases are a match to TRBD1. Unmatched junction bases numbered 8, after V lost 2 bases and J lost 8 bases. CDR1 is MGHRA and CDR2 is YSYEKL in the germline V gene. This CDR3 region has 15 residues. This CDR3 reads CASSQPDRRNGELFF. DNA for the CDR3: TGCGCCAGCAGCCAACCGGACAGGAGGAATGGGGAGCTGTTTTTT.

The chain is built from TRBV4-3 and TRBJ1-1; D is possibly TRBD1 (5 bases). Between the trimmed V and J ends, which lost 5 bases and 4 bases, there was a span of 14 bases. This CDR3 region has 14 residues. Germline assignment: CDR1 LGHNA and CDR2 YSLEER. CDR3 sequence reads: CASSVLVGPTEAFF. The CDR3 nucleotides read TGCGCCAGCAGCGTCCTGGTGGGGCCCACTGAAGCTTTCTTT.

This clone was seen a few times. DNA of the CDR3: TGTGCCAGCAGCTTGGCCGGGACAGTGGACTCTGGAAACACCATATATTTT. The encoded protein is CASSLAGTVDSGNTIYF. The chain couples TRBV5-5 to TRBJ1-3, with 7 bases fitting TRBD1. Germline loops: CDR1 SGHKS, CDR2 YYEKEE (reference sequence). The CDR3 spans 17 residues. The V gene end was trimmed by 0 bases and the J gene end by 0 bases; junction bases not matched to a gene: 6.

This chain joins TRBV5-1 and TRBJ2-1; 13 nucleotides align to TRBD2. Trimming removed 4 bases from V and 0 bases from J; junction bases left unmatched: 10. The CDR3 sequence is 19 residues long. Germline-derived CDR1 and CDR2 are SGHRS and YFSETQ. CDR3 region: CASSPTGLAGAFSYNEQFF. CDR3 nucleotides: TGCGCCAGCAGCCCAACCGGACTAGCGGGGGCCTTCTCCTACAATGAGCAGTTCTTC.

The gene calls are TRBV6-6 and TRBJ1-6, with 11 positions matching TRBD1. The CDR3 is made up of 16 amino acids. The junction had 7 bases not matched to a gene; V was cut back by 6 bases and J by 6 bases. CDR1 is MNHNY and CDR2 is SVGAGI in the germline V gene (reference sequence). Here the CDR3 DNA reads TGTGCCAGCAGGCCGGGACAGGGGGAATCTAATTCACCCCTCCACTTT. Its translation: CASRPGQGESNSPLHF.

The CDR3 nucleotides read TGTGCCAGCAGCTTATCGGGGGCGGATACGCAGTATTTT. The encoded protein is CASSLSGADTQYF. V usage is TRBV7-3 and J usage is TRBJ2-3; D is possibly TRBD1 or TRBD2 (6 bases each). CDR1 is SGHTA, CDR2 FQGTGA, per germline. This CDR3 spans 13 amino acids. Trimming shortened V by 2 bases and J by 6 bases, and 9 bases separated the two germline ends.

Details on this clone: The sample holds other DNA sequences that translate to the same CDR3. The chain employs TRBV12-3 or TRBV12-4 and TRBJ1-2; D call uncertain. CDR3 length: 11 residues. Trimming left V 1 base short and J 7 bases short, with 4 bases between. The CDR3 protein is CASSLGGGYTF. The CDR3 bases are TGTGCCAGCAGTTTAGGGGGTGGCTACACCTTC.

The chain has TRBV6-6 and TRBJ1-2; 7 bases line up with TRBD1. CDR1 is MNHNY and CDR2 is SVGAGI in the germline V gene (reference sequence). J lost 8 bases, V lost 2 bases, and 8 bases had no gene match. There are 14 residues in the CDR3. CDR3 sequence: CASSYVPGTDGYTF. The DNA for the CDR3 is TGTGCCAGCAGTTACGTGCCCGGGACAGACGGCTACACCTTC.